What follows are 15 T cell receptor beta chains derived from one specimen sequenced in a study of blood T cell repertoires in COVID-19. The table came from immunoSEQ multiplex PCR; TCRdb's copy has only in-frame clones and leaves some out. The repertoire has about 190,000 clones, 70% to 90% of them found once; the top ten carry approximately 1%. Sequences were obtained from peripheral blood. These receptors originate from a man aged 25 to 40 with acute or convalescent COVID-19.

This chain connects TRBV7-8 to TRBJ2-1, with D possibly matching TRBD1 (6 bases). Trimming removed 6 bases from V and 1 base from J, with 19 bases in between. CDR3 length: 17 amino acids. Germline-derived CDR1 and CDR2 are SGHVS and FQNEAQ. The CDR3 reads CASRRAGTPGSYNEQFF. The CDR3, as DNA: TGTGCCAGCAGGCGTGCCGGGACACCGGGATCCTACAATGAGCAGTTCTTC.

The CDR3 bases are TGTGCCAGCAGTTTATCGGGGGGTCTTAATGAAAAACTGTTTTTT. Residues: CASSLSGGLNEKLFF. The chain has TRBV28 and TRBJ1-4; a weak D match, TRBD1 (5 bases). CDR1 and CDR2 from the germline V gene are MDHEN and SYDVKM. Trimming took 1 base from V and 4 from J, leaving 10 bases between them. The CDR3 length is 15 residues.

The chain has TRBV5-1 and TRBJ1-2, with a tentative D call TRBD1 (6 bases). CDR1 is SGHRS and CDR2 is YFSETQ in the germline V gene. The V and J ends lost 6 bases and 8 bases respectively, with 23 bases between them. There are 15 residues in the CDR3. The CDR3 nucleotides are TGCGCCAGCACGAATCCGAATCAGGGGCGGGCGGGCTACACCTTC. Translation gives CASTNPNQGRAGYTF.

V and J are TRBV5-1 and TRBJ2-5; a possible D gene is TRBD1 (5 bases). V was clipped by 0 bases and J by 1 base, with 13 bases between them. The CDR3 contains 16 residues. The V gene's germline CDR1 is SGHRS and CDR2 YFSETQ. The CDR3 nucleotides are TGCGCCAGCAGCTTGGCCCCCCTAAGGGGCCAAGAGACCCAGTACTTC. Protein sequence: CASSLAPLRGQETQYF.

A single count supports this clone. The rearrangement uses TRBV6-1 and TRBJ1-5; 7 nucleotides align to TRBD1. CDR3 size: 13 residues. The germline V gene encodes CDR1 MNHNS and CDR2 SASEGT. V shed 3 bases and J 12 bases; nucleotides not matched to a gene: 8. CDR3: CASSDGTDRSQHF. As DNA, the CDR3 is TGTGCCAGCAGTGACGGGACAGACAGGAGCCAGCATTTT.

The J gene is TRBJ1-2, the V gene TRBV7-8; tentative D call: TRBD1 (6 bases). The V end lost 0 bases, the J end lost 4 bases, and 15 bases lay between the germline ends. The CDR3 is 16 amino acids. The germline V gene has CDR1 SGHVS and CDR2 FQNEAQ. DNA for the CDR3: TGTGCCAGCAGCTTAGCCAGGACAGACTTAAGCTATGGCTACACCTTC. This codes for CASSLARTDLSYGYTF.

On this clone: The junction and the germline gene differ at one end; a read error may be behind it. The chain has TRBV7-7 and TRBJ2-5; D call uncertain. The CDR3 runs 14 residues. CDR1 SSHAT and CDR2 FNYEAQ come from the germline V gene (reference sequence). In DNA, the CDR3 is TGTGCTAGCAGCTTAACCAACAGCCAAGAGACCCAGTACTTC. It specifies CASSLTNSQETQYF.

Comment on this clone: A read error may produce the germline difference seen at one junction end. The genes are TRBV7-7 and TRBJ2-5, with D perhaps TRBD2 (6 bases). This CDR3 has 16 amino acids. In germline, CDR1 is SSHAT, CDR2 FNYEAQ (reference sequence). CDR3 amino acids: CASSLSAGLRQETQYF. The CDR3 DNA follows: TGTGCTAGCAGCCTTAGTGCGGGGCTGAGGCAAGAGACCCAGTACTTC.

The chain couples TRBV19 to TRBJ1-3; no definite D call. In germline, CDR1 is LNHDA, CDR2 SQIVND (reference sequence). The CDR3 length is 14 residues. Trimming took off 0 bases at V and 7 bases at J, with 10 bases between the two ends. For the CDR3, the DNA is TGTGCCAGTAGTATAGATCACAGCGGGAACACCATATATTTT. Amino acids: CASSIDHSGNTIYF.

This clone was observed a single time. The chain joins TRBV5-4 to TRBJ1-4; D possibly corresponds to TRBD1 (6 bases). The CDR3 spans 14 residues. Germline-derived CDR1 and CDR2 are SGHNT and YYREEE (reference sequence). With 4 bases removed from V and 8 bases from J, the gap between germline ends came to 15 bases. CDR3 amino acids: CASSPGQSEEKLFF. For the CDR3, the DNA is TGTGCCAGCAGCCCGGGACAATCGGAAGAAAAACTGTTTTTT. The variable domain in full, with the rest retrieved from reference TRBV5-4 and TRBJ1-4, is ETGVTQSPTHLIKTRGQQVTLRCSSQSGHNTVSWYQQALGQGPQFIFQYYREEENGRGNFPPRFSGLQFPNYSSELNVNALELDDSALYLCASSPGQSEEKLFFGSGTQLSVL.

This clone occurred once. V and J are TRBV19 and TRBJ2-7, with 7 bases fitting TRBD1. The CDR3 runs to 14 residues. The J segment lost 4 bases and the V segment lost 4 bases, leaving 7 bases of the junction unmatched. Per the germline V gene, CDR1 is LNHDA and CDR2 is SQIVND (reference sequence). CDR3: CASSNQGQIYEQYF. Written as DNA, the CDR3 is TGTGCCAGTAGTAACCAGGGACAGATTTACGAGCAGTACTTC.

The chain couples TRBV6-5 to TRBJ1-1; D is undetermined. The CDR3 sequence is 15 residues long. Germline CDR1 is MNHEY and CDR2 is SVGAGI. V dropped 4 bases and J dropped 6 bases, with 18 bases sitting between them. The CDR3 loop is CASSFDARASAEAFF. The CDR3 DNA reads as TGTGCCAGCAGTTTCGACGCGAGGGCAAGCGCTGAAGCTTTCTTT.

The V gene is TRBV6-6, the J gene TRBJ2-7; 10 bases fit TRBD2. The ends lost 0 bases at V and 3 bases at J; junction bases unmatched: 5. The CDR3 spans 16 residues. Germline CDR1 is MNHNY and CDR2 is SVGAGI (reference sequence). CDR3 protein: CASSYSSPSGSYEQYF. The DNA for the CDR3 is TGTGCCAGCAGTTACTCATCCCCTAGCGGGAGCTACGAGCAGTACTTC.

The gene calls are TRBV27 and TRBJ2-7; 8 bases align to TRBD1. From germline, CDR1 is MNHEY and CDR2 SMNVEV (reference sequence). Trimming removed 6 bases from V and 3 bases from J; junction bases left unmatched: 16. CDR3 length: 17 residues. The CDR3 bases are TGTGCCAGCAGACCCTCGGGGGTACGGACAGGGAACTACGAGCAGTACTTC. It specifies CASRPSGVRTGNYEQYF.

V and J are TRBV5-1 and TRBJ1-6; tentatively, D is TRBD1 (5 bases). The CDR3 length is 18 residues. Germline assignment: CDR1 SGHRS and CDR2 YFSETQ. V was clipped by 0 bases and J by 7 bases, with 20 bases between them. CDR3 residues: CASSLGVREGVRNSPLHF. For the CDR3, the DNA is TGCGCCAGCAGCTTGGGGGTCAGGGAAGGTGTGAGAAATTCACCCCTCCACTTT. The full variable domain, rest sourced from reference TRBV5-1 and TRBJ1-6, is KAGVTQTPRYLIKTRGQQVTLSCSPISGHRSVSWYQQTPGQGLQFLFEYFSETQRNKGNFPGRFSGRQFSNSRSEMNVSTLELGDSALYLCASSLGVREGVRNSPLHFGNGTRLTVT.